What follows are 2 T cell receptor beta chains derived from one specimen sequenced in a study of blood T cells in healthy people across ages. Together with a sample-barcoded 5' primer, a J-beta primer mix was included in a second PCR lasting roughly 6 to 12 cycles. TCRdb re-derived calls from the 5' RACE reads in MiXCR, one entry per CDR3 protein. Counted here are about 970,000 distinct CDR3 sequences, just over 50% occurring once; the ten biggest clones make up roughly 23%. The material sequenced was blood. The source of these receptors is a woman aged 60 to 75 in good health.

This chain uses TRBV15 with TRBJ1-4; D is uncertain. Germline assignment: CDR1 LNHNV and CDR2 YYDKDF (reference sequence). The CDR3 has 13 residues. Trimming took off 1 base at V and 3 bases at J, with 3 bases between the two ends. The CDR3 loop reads CATSRVPNEKLFF. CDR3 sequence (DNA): TGTGCCACCAGCAGAGTACCTAATGAAAAACTGTTTTTT.

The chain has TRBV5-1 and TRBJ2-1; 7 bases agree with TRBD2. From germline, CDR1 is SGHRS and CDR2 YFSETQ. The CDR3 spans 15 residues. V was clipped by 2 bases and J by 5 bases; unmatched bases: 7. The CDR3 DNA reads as TGCGCCAGCAGCTTTAGCGGGCCAACAAACAATGAGCAGTTCTTC. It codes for CASSFSGPTNNEQFF.